This T cell receptor (beta chain) was sequenced in a study of cytomegalovirus exposure and HLA in healthy donors. For this clone: What it recognizes is unknown.

The study ran its PCR with 60 Vbeta and 13 Jbeta primers. Sequenced by immunoSEQ multiplex PCR; TCRdb stores in-frame clones only, minus some. The table includes approximately 130,000 clones, 60% to 85% detected once. Study findings and constraints: As a later analysis showed, several of the most significant clusters appeared to be linked to common viral pathogens. Segments of the TCR beta V type were, in most cases, productive about 87% or about 30% of the time in an earlier analysis.

The specimen sequenced was PBMCs. The TCR originated in a man aged 25-45 years in good health and CMV-seronegative.

This CDR3 reads CSVEGVAGGIDEQYF. CDR3 sequence (DNA): TGCAGCGTTGAAGGGGTAGCGGGGGGAATCGACGAGCAGTACTTC. V usage is TRBV29-1 and J usage is TRBJ2-7, with 10 positions matching TRBD2. CDR1 SQVTM and CDR2 ANQGSEA come from the germline V gene. V dropped 1 base and J dropped 5; count of bases not matched to a gene: 8. The CDR3 loop spans 15 amino acids.